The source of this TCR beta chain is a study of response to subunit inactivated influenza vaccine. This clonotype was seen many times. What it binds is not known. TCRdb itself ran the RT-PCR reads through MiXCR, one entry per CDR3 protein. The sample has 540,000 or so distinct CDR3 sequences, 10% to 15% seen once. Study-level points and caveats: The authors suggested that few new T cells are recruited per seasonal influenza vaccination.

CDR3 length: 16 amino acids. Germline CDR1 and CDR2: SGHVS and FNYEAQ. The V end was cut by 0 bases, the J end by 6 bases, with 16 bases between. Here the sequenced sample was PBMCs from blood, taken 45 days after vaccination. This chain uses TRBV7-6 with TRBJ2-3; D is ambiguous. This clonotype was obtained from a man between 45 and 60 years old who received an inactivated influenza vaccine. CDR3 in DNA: TGTGCCAGCAGCTTAGCGCCTTGGGAAATTCGGGATACGCAGTATTTT. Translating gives CASSLAPWEIRDTQYF.